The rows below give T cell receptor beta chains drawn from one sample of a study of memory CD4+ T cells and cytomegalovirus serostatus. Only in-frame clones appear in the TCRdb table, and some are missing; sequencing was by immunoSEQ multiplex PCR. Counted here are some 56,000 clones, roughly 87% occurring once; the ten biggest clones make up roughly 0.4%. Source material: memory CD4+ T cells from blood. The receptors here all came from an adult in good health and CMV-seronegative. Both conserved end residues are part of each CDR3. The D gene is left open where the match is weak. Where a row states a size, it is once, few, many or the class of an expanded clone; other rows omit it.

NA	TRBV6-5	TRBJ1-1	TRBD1	TGTGCCAGCAGTTACCAGCCGGGACAGAGCAACACTGAAGCTTTCTTT	CASSYQPGQSNTEAFF
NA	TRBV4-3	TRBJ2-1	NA	TGCGCCAGCAGCCAAGGGGTGACAGGAACCTACAATGAGCAGTTCTTC	CASSQGVTGTYNEQFF
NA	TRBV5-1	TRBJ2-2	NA	TGCGCCAGCAGCTCTGGGCAAACCGGGGAGCTGTTTTTT	CASSSGQTGELFF
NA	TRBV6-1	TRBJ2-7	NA	TGTGCCAGCAGTGAAGAAGCGGGCGCCTACGAGCAGTACTTC	CASSEEAGAYEQYF
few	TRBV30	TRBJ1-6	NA	TGTGCCTGGAGTGTGACCGCAGCCACCCAACCCCTCCACTTT	CAWSVTAATQPLHF
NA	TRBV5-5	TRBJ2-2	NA	TGTGCCAGCAGCAACAGGGCCACCGGGGAGCTGTTTTTT	CASSNRATGELFF
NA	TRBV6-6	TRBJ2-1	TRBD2	TGTGCCAGCAGCAATAGCGGGGGGGCCACTGAGCAGTTCTTC	CASSNSGGATEQFF
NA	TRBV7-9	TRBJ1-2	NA	TGTGCCAGCAGACCGACCAACGGGGGATCTGGCTACACCTTC	CASRPTNGGSGYTF
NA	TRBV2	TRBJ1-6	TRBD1	TGTGCCAGCAGTGGGAGACAGGGGGAGAATTCACCCCTCCACTTT	CASSGRQGENSPLHF
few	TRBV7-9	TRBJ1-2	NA	TGTGCCAGCAGCAACAACGGGGGAGGCTACACCTTC	CASSNNGGGYTF
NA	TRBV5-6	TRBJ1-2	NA	TGTGCCAGCAGCTTGGGGGTTGGCTACACCTTC	CASSLGVGYTF
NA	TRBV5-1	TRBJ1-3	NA	TGCGCCAGCAGCTTGGCTTCGGGGGGCAATGGAAACACCATATATTTT	CASSLASGGNGNTIYF
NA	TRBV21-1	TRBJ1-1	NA	TGTGCCAGCAGCGGAAACCGACACGGGAACACTGAAGCTTTCTTT	CASSGNRHGNTEAFF